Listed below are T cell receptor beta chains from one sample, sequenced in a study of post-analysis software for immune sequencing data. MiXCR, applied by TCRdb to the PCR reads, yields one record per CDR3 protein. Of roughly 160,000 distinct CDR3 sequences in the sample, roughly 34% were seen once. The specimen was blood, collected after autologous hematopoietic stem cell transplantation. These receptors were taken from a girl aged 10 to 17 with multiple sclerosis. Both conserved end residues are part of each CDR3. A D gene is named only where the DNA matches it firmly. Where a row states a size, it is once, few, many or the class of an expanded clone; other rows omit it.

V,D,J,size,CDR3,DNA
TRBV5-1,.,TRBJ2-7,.,CASSRIGDREQYF,TGCGCCAGCAGTCGCATCGGGGACCGCGAGCAGTACTTC
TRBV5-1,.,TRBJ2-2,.,CASSLKQGYTGELFF,TGCGCCAGCAGCTTGAAACAGGGTTACACCGGGGAGCTGTTTTTT
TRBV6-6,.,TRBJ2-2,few,CASSYQDSRNTGELFF,TGTGCCAGCAGTTACCAGGACAGTCGGAACACCGGGGAGCTGTTTTTT
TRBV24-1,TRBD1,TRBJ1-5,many,CATASDRGDQPQHF,TGTGCCACCGCCTCCGACAGGGGGGATCAGCCCCAGCATTTT
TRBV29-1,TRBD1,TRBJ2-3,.,CSVLTGTGDTQYF,TGCAGCGTTCTAACCGGGACAGGAGATACGCAGTATTTT
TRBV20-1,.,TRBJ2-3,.,CSAPRPWRDTQYF,TGCAGTGCTCCCCGACCCTGGAGAGATACGCAGTATTTT
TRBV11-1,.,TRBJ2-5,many,CASSQNPGYQETQYF,TGTGCCAGCAGCCAAAACCCGGGGTACCAAGAGACCCAGTACTTC
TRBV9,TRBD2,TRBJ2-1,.,CASAATSVNNEQFF,TGTGCCAGCGCGGCGACTAGCGTTAACAATGAGCAGTTCTTC
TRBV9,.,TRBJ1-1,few,CASSISGDTEAFF,TGTGCCAGCAGCATTTCAGGGGACACTGAAGCTTTCTTT
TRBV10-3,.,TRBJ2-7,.,CAISESGRESYEQYF,TGTGCCATCAGTGAGTCGGGCAGGGAATCCTACGAGCAGTACTTC
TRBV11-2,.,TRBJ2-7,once,CASSTRGAGSYEQYF,TGTGCCAGCAGCACCAGGGGGGCAGGGTCCTACGAGCAGTACTTC